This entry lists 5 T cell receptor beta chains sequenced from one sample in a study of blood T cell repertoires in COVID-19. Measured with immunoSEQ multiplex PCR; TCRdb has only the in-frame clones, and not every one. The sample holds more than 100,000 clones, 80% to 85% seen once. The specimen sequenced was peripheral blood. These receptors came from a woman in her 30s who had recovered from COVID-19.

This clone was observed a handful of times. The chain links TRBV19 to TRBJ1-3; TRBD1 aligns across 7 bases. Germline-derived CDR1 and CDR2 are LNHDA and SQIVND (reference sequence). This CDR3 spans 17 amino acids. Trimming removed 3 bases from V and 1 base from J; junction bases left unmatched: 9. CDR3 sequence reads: CASSILNRGTSGNTIYF. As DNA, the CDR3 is TGTGCCAGTAGTATCCTTAACAGGGGAACTTCTGGAAACACCATATATTTT.

The CDR3 reads CASTTGPSTDTQYF. CDR3 DNA: TGTGCCAGTACGACAGGGCCTAGCACAGATACGCAGTATTTT. The V call is TRBV19, the J call TRBJ2-3; 7 bases match TRBD1. Germline V CDR1 and CDR2: LNHDA, SQIVND (reference sequence). The CDR3 consists of 14 residues. The trim removed 7 bases at V and 0 bases at J, leaving 4 bases unmatched.

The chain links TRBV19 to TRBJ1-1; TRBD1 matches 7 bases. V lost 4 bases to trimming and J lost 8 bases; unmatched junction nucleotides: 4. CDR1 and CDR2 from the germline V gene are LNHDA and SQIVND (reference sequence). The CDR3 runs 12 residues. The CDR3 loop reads CASSNPRGEAFF. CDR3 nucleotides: TGTGCCAGTAGTAATCCCAGGGGGGAAGCTTTCTTT.

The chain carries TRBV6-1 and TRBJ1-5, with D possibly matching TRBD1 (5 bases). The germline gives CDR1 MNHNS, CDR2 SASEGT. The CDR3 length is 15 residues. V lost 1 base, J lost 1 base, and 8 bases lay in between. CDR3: CASSEGTTSNQPQHF. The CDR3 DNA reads TGTGCCAGCAGTGAAGGGACAACAAGCAATCAGCCCCAGCATTTT.

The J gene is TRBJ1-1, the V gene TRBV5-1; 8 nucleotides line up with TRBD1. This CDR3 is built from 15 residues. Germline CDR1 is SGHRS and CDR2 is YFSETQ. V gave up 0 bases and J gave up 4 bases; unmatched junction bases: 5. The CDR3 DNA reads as TGCGCCAGCAGCTTGGCCGGACAGGGCGGCACTGAAGCTTTCTTT. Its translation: CASSLAGQGGTEAFF.